This T cell receptor (beta chain) is drawn from a study of cytomegalovirus exposure and HLA in healthy donors. In the PCR, 60 Vbeta and 13 Jbeta primers were used. Only in-frame clones appear in the TCRdb table, and some are missing; sequencing was by immunoSEQ multiplex PCR. The table has 120,000 or so clones, 78% seen once. Trimming took 6 bases from V and 8 from J; bases not matched to a gene: 8. Germline V gene lookup returns CDR1 MDHEN and CDR2 SYDVKM. CDR3 length: 14 residues. This chain links TRBV28 with TRBJ2-1; 9 bases agree with TRBD2. Sample: PBMCs. The receptor was isolated from a young woman in good health and CMV-seronegative. CDR3 DNA sequence: TGTGCCAGCAGGGGAGCGGGAGGCCTCGATGAGCAGTTCTTC. It is translated as CASRGAGGLDEQFF.